This T cell receptor beta chain comes out of a study of identical twins. This clonotype was recorded many times. A universal primer site was incorporated via template switching, and the cDNA contained unique molecular identifiers. TCRdb used MiXCR to reprocess the 5' RACE reads, holding one entry per CDR3 protein. The sample consists of fewer than 650,000 distinct CDR3 sequences, 7.5% to 10% of them appearing once. This CDR3 is built from 16 residues. Germline assignment: CDR1 SQVTM and CDR2 ANQGSEA. V was shortened by 7 bases and J by 1 base, with 23 bases between the two germline ends. The sample was also reused in another study, on yellow fever vaccine responses in identical twins.

The sequence was collected from a woman younger than 35 in good health. The J gene is TRBJ2-7, the V gene TRBV29-1; D might be TRBD1 or TRBD2, each matching 5 bases. The sequenced sample consisted of PBMCs. The CDR3 nucleotides are TGCAGCGCCGAGGGTGGCCGGGACGGGGCTTCCTACGAGCAGTACTTC. Its protein product is CSAEGGRDGASYEQYF.